These 26 T cell receptor beta chains were all obtained from the same sample, sequenced in a study of T cells in Graves' hyperthyroidism and ophthalmopathy. Amplification of TCR beta CDR3 regions was performed using RNA transcripts as template. The HTBI primer set drove a first-round RT-PCR of the TCR CDR3. TCRdb re-analysed the multiplex PCR reads in MiXCR, keeping a single row per CDR3 protein. The profile shows 700,000 or so distinct CDR3 sequences, around 15% of them singletons. Material for sequencing was blood. All receptors come from a man aged 18 to 30 with Graves' hyperthyroidism.

This clonotype was observed at least ten times. The V gene is TRBV28, the J gene TRBJ2-3; D perhaps matches TRBD2 (6 bases). Trimming shortened V by 3 bases and J by 2 bases, and 9 bases separated the two germline ends. This CDR3 is built from 14 residues. The germline V gene encodes CDR1 MDHEN and CDR2 SYDVKM. CDR3 region: CASSLTRYTDTQYF. DNA of the CDR3: TGTGCCAGCAGTTTGACTAGATACACAGATACGCAGTATTTT.

There are many counts of this clonotype. V is TRBV2 and J is TRBJ2-1, with TRBD2 identical over 11 bases. Germline V lookup: CDR1 SNHLY, CDR2 FYNNEI. This CDR3 region has 15 residues. With 4 bases clipped from V and 2 bases from J, the junction kept 1 base outside the gene matches. The CDR3 DNA reads TGTGCCAGCAGTGGGGGACTAGCGGCCTACAATGAGCAGTTCTTC. Translated, it gives CASSGGLAAYNEQFF.

This sequence joins TRBV6-1 and TRBJ1-5, with D possibly being TRBD1 (6 bases). This CDR3 comprises 12 residues. With 11 bases removed from V and 2 bases from J, the gap between germline ends came to 10 bases. The germline V gene has CDR1 MNHNS and CDR2 SASEGT. The CDR3 region is CAAAGGNQPQHF. The CDR3 DNA is TGTGCCGCGGCAGGGGGCAATCAGCCCCAGCATTTT.

This clonotype has a count of ten or more. The gene calls are TRBV28 and TRBJ1-1; unclear D gene. The CDR3 is 15 amino acids. Germline V gene lookup returns CDR1 MDHEN and CDR2 SYDVKM. V was cut by 6 bases and J by 0 bases, with 14 bases left in between. CDR3 sequence (DNA): TGTGCCAGCAGGGTAGCACTTAGGATGAACACTGAAGCTTTCTTT. Translating gives CASRVALRMNTEAFF.

This chain connects TRBV18 to TRBJ2-4, with 8 positions matching TRBD1. J was trimmed by 0 bases and V by 3 bases; bases with no gene match: 16. The CDR3 has 20 residues. The V gene's germline CDR1 is KGHSH and CDR2 LQKENI. The CDR3 bases are TGTGCCAGCTCACCGTGGGAGACAGGGGTTACTGATACAGCCAAAAACATTCAGTACTTC. Translation gives CASSPWETGVTDTAKNIQYF.

This clonotype was recorded once. This chain links TRBV20-1 with TRBJ2-7, with D possibly being TRBD1 (6 bases). V was shortened by 5 bases and J by 5 bases, with 16 bases between the two germline ends. Per germline, CDR1 DFQATT and CDR2 SNEGSKA (reference sequence). The CDR3 has 13 residues. CDR3 coding DNA: TGCAGTGCTGGAGGACAGAGTGGAGACGAGCAGTACTTC. It specifies CSAGGQSGDEQYF.

V gene TRBV25-1 combines with J gene TRBJ2-1; 11 bases are shared with TRBD2. The J segment lost 4 bases and the V segment lost 0 bases, leaving 17 bases of the junction unmatched. CDR3 length equals 21 residues. Germline CDR1 is MGHDK and CDR2 is SYGVNS. This chain's CDR3 is CASSEYRGLAGGGGLYNEQFF. Here the CDR3 DNA reads TGTGCCAGCAGTGAATATAGAGGGCTAGCGGGAGGAGGGGGCCTTTACAATGAGCAGTTCTTC.

This clonotype was picked up many times. This rearrangement joins TRBV5-1 to TRBJ2-1, with TRBD1 matching 8 bases. The CDR3 has 14 residues. Germline loops: CDR1 SGHRS, CDR2 YFSETQ. Germline trimming cut 5 bases from V and 7 bases from J; bases unmatched to any gene: 8. The CDR3 sequence: CASRVGQGANEQFF. The DNA of the CDR3 is TGCGCCAGCAGGGTCGGACAGGGAGCAAATGAGCAGTTCTTC.

This rearrangement joins TRBV12-3 or TRBV12-4 to TRBJ2-7, with 8 bases aligning to TRBD1. This CDR3 spans 15 amino acids. V lost 3 bases and J lost 9; bases outside the gene matches: 13. The chain's CDR3 is CASSFPGTGVDGQYF. The CDR3 DNA follows: TGTGCCAGCAGTTTCCCCGGGACAGGAGTCGACGGGCAGTACTTC.

This clonotype appeared a few times. The chain combines TRBV20-1 with TRBJ2-1, with D uncertain. Trimming took 4 bases from V and 6 from J, leaving 7 bases between them. In germline, CDR1 is DFQATT, CDR2 SNEGSKA (reference sequence). The CDR3 has 11 amino acids. CDR3 residues: CSAIPSNEQFF. The CDR3 region has the DNA TGCAGTGCTATCCCAAGCAATGAGCAGTTCTTC.

This chain links TRBV12-5 with TRBJ2-6; a weak D match, TRBD1 (6 bases). Trimming removed 0 bases from V and 0 bases from J, with 12 bases in between. The CDR3 is made up of 18 amino acids. Germline CDR1 is LGHNT and CDR2 is FRNRAP. The CDR3 region is CASGLVRDISSGANVLTF. DNA for the CDR3: TGTGCTAGTGGTTTGGTACGGGACATTTCCTCTGGGGCCAACGTCCTGACTTTC.

This clonotype was found a few times. The V gene is TRBV24-1, the J gene TRBJ2-1; TRBD2 matches 9 bases. The CDR3 is made up of 14 amino acids. The V segment lost 5 bases and the J segment 6 bases; nucleotides outside the gene matches: 4. Germline V gene data show CDR1 as KGHDR and CDR2 as SFDVKD. Here the CDR3 DNA reads TGTGCCACCAGTGCAAGCGGGAGGATCAATGAGCAGTTCTTC. Protein sequence: CATSASGRINEQFF.

This clonotype has a handful of counts. The chain joins TRBV27 to TRBJ1-2; D is perhaps TRBD1 (5 bases). The V end lost 3 bases, the J end lost 2 bases, and 13 bases lay between the germline ends. Germline CDR1 reads MNHEY; CDR2 reads SMNVEV (reference sequence). The CDR3 extends over 15 amino acids. The DNA for the CDR3 is TGTGCCAGCAGTTTGAGGGGCACCTCGAACTATGGCTACACCTTC. This encodes CASSLRGTSNYGYTF.

This clonotype was counted many times. The CDR3 loop is CASSHEGLGPYEQYF. Here the CDR3 DNA reads TGTGCCAGCAGCCATGAGGGACTAGGGCCCTACGAGCAGTACTTC. The rearrangement joins TRBV28 to TRBJ2-7; 8 bases align to TRBD2. V gave up 6 bases and J gave up 2 bases; unmatched junction bases: 9. This CDR3 is built from 15 residues. Germline V gives CDR1 MDHEN, CDR2 SYDVKM.

This clonotype was counted many times. This sequence joins TRBV7-3 and TRBJ2-1, with 11 bases that match TRBD2. The junction had 6 bases not matched to a gene; V was cut back by 5 bases and J by 3 bases. The CDR3 has 16 amino acids. The germline gives CDR1 SGHTA, CDR2 FQGTGA. The CDR3 coding sequence is TGTGCCAGCAGCCTCAATCTAGCGGGGGGCTACAATGAGCAGTTCTTC. It translates to CASSLNLAGGYNEQFF.

V is TRBV30 and J is TRBJ2-5, with D tentatively TRBD1 (6 bases). With 1 base removed from V and 3 bases from J, the gap between germline ends came to 12 bases. The CDR3 consists of 14 residues. Germline-derived CDR1 and CDR2 are GTSNPN and SVGIG (reference sequence). The chain's CDR3 is CAWSGGQPKETQYF. As DNA, the CDR3 is TGTGCCTGGAGTGGCGGACAGCCCAAAGAGACCCAGTACTTC.

This clonotype was seen repeatedly, ten times or more. This sequence joins TRBV7-4 and TRBJ2-3; D unresolved. CDR3 length: 15 amino acids. Trimming took 5 bases from V and 5 from J, leaving 17 bases between them. Germline V gene sequence: CDR1 SGHVT, CDR2 SQSDAQ. The chain's CDR3 is CASSPRDAFEDTQYF. CDR3 in DNA: TGTGCCAGCAGCCCCCGCGACGCCTTCGAAGATACGCAGTATTTT.

The chain links TRBV11-2 to TRBJ2-2, with 7 nucleotides matching TRBD1. This CDR3 comprises 15 residues. The junction had 12 bases not matched to a gene; V was cut back by 7 bases and J by 7 bases. Germline assignment: CDR1 SGHAT and CDR2 FQNNGV. CDR3 coding DNA: TGTGCCAGCAATGACCGGGACAGTTATCACGGGGAGCTGTTTTTT. The encoded protein is CASNDRDSYHGELFF.

This chain links TRBV9 with TRBJ2-3, with 7 bases that match TRBD1. V shed 4 bases, J shed 3 bases, and the junction held 2 bases outside the gene matches. The CDR3 covers 13 residues. CDR1 and CDR2 (germline): SGDLS, YYNGEE. The CDR3 is CASSSGQTDTQYF. The CDR3 DNA sequence: TGTGCCAGCAGCTCGGGACAGACAGATACGCAGTATTTT.

The gene calls are TRBV20-1 and TRBJ1-3, with D tentatively TRBD1 (5 bases). The V end was cut by 5 bases, the J end by 2 bases, with 10 bases between. Germline-derived CDR1 and CDR2 are DFQATT and SNEGSKA (reference sequence). This CDR3 contains 13 residues. In DNA form, the CDR3 reads TGCAGTGCTTTTCCGGGACCTGGAAACACCATATATTTT. Translated: CSAFPGPGNTIYF.

This clonotype was found a few times. The V gene is TRBV5-1, the J gene TRBJ2-2; 8 bases fit TRBD2. V gave up 4 bases and J gave up 5 bases; unmatched junction bases: 10. Germline CDR1 SGHRS, CDR2 YFSETQ. The CDR3 is made up of 16 amino acids. CDR3 in amino acids: CASSPNFPGGTGELFF. The CDR3 coding sequence is TGCGCCAGCAGCCCCAATTTTCCGGGAGGGACCGGGGAGCTGTTTTTT.

This clonotype was counted ten times or more. The gene calls are TRBV11-2 and TRBJ2-1; no clear D gene. The V end was cut by 2 bases, the J end by 5 bases, with 7 bases between. There are 13 residues in the CDR3. From germline, CDR1 is SGHAT and CDR2 FQNNGV. CDR3 bases: TGTGCCAGCAGCTTATGGGTAAACAATGAGCAGTTCTTC. Protein product: CASSLWVNNEQFF.

This clonotype was observed many times. V gene TRBV28 combines with J gene TRBJ2-7, with a possible D match to TRBD1 (6 bases). Germline V gene data show CDR1 as MDHEN and CDR2 as SYDVKM. The V end lost 9 bases, the J end lost 4 bases, and 19 bases lay between the germline ends. The CDR3 has 14 amino acids. In DNA, the CDR3 is TGTGCCAGTCGCAAAGACAGGACCCATTACGAGCAGTACTTC. Translated, it gives CASRKDRTHYEQYF.

The genes are TRBV11-1 and TRBJ1-1; maybe TRBD1 (6 bases). V was pared by 5 bases and J by 4 bases, with 14 bases between. CDR1 is SGHAT and CDR2 is FQDESV in the germline V gene (reference sequence). The CDR3 is 14 amino acids. This chain's CDR3 is CASSRGQVSTEAFF. DNA for the CDR3: TGTGCCAGCAGCCGGGGACAAGTGAGCACTGAAGCTTTCTTT.

This sequence joins TRBV19 and TRBJ1-5, with 8 bases lining up with TRBD1. V lost 6 bases, J lost 0 bases, and 10 bases stayed unmatched. CDR1 and CDR2 from the germline V gene are LNHDA and SQIVND (reference sequence). CDR3 length: 17 amino acids. This CDR3 reads CASRTIYRGTSNQPQHF. The CDR3 DNA sequence: TGTGCCAGTAGGACCATTTACAGGGGGACTAGCAATCAGCCCCAGCATTTT.

Notes on this clonotype: This may be a read error: a much more frequent sequence differs by one nucleotide. The chain recombines TRBV28 with TRBJ2-1; no definite D call. The J call is in doubt because the DNA end fits TRBJ2-7 better. Germline-derived CDR1 and CDR2 are MDHEN and SYDVKM. The CDR3 runs 15 residues. CDR3 region: CASSFRPVSYNEQYF. The CDR3 DNA is TGTGCCAGCAGTTTTAGGCCAGTATCATACAATGAGCAGTACTTC.